The clone carrying this T cell receptor beta chain was seen at least ten times. Its target is unknown. This CDR3 is built from 14 residues. The ends were cut back, 0 bases at V and 5 bases at J, with 11 bases in the middle. From germline, CDR1 is SGDLS and CDR2 YYNGEE. The source of the sample is a study of T cells in Graves' hyperthyroidism and ophthalmopathy. Whole-study results and caveats: In simple terms, a model built on 13 V-J features told ophthalmopathy apart from stable hyperthyroidism.

The CDR3 regions of TCR beta were amplified from RNA transcripts. HTBI primers were employed in a first-round RT-PCR of the TCR CDR3. One entry per CDR3 protein, called by TCRdb with MiXCR from the multiplex PCR reads. The sample consists of 650,000 to 750,000 distinct CDR3 sequences, approximately 14% of them appearing once. This clonotype was sampled from a young woman with Graves' hyperthyroidism. The sample taken for sequencing was blood. V is TRBV9 and J is TRBJ2-5; a weak D match, TRBD1 (5 bases). The CDR3 sequence is CASSVGQGEETQYF. The CDR3 nucleotides are TGTGCCAGCAGCGTAGGTCAGGGCGAGGAGACCCAGTACTTC.